This note documents a single TCR beta chain sequence. Which antigen it targets is not known. There are no base qualities to consult, and no much larger clone falls within one base. The receptor library was made with 5' RACE. The sequencer was an Illumina HiSeq 2000. A universal primer binding site was added through template switching, and the final cDNA carried a unique molecular identifier so that TCR cDNA molecules could be counted accurately. Specific primers in the conserved constant-segment region were used to synthesize first-strand cDNA for the TCR alpha and beta chains. To control for contamination, every cDNA library carried two barcodes: a SMART-Mk sample barcode plus Illumina barcodes. TruSeq adapter sequences and Illumina sample barcodes were added in two successive PCR steps. Sequencing of the TCR alpha and beta cDNA libraries was done on the Illumina HiSeq platform using custom primers. Processing in the source paper ran as follows. MiGEC was used to process raw reads and extract unique molecular identifiers, and MiXCR was used to find CDR3 positions. Recombination models were inferred per individual with the repgenHMM and IGoR tools using an EM algorithm. Shared clonotypes were analyzed with the tcR package in R, and sharing was normalized by the product of cloneset sizes. To study raw recombination without the effects of thymic and clonal selection, out-of-frame nonproductive sequences were analyzed. TCRdb cleaned the public reads at Q25 with fastp, built clones with MiXCR and kept in-frame beta chains. CDR3 protein duplicates are merged, each entry listing the most common genes and DNA. It is TCRdb's table, rather than the study itself, that gives the V and J calls and clone size. In this sample the table shows around 230,000 distinct CDR3 sequences, roughly 9.4% of which occur a single time. Roughly 5% of the sample belongs to the ten largest clones.

This sample was taken from a study of identical twins (dated by TCRdb to 2016 to 2017). In the study overall: To test whether fetal clonotypes persist, the study used deep sequencing on TCR alpha and beta repertoires from monozygotic twins, unrelated adults of various ages, and cord blood. Replicate twin experiments were performed at different times using different library preparation protocols to rule out contamination.

The study at large found these results: Abundant cord blood beta clonotypes had fewer insertions, young adult naive repertoires showed a similar but weaker trend, and memory repertoires showed no such trend. Zero-insertion analyses could be partly confounded by invariant T cells such as MAIT and iNKT, although diverse VJ usage argued against such confounding for most clonotypes. In beta out-of-frame sequences, excess twin sharing was weaker, because having fewer shared sequences lowered the signal-to-noise ratio. Compared with coincidental sharing between unrelated individuals, an excess of low generation-probability sequences was observed among out-of-frame TCR alpha sequences shared between twins. Because the same donors could not be followed over many years, the conclusions depended on cross-sectional statistical analysis. In monozygotic twins, recombination models systematically underestimated out-of-frame TCR alpha sharing, but the models matched the sharing seen between unrelated individuals.

Every donor in the study was a healthy Caucasian. Miltenyi CD45RO+ enrichment and human naive T-cell isolation kits were used to isolate memory (CD45RO+) and naive T cells from PBMC. The CDR3 covers 17 residues, taking in both the cysteine and the phenylalanine. The sequence is cut down to CDR3 DNA, 51 bases in frame from base 1. V has 4 bases trimmed and J has 4 bases trimmed; junction bases matching no gene number 13. CDR1 and CDR2 are read off the germline V gene as SGDLS and YYNGEE. This clonotype originated in a woman under 30 in good health. This receptor chain uses TRBV9 and TRBJ2-5, with 10 junctional bases fitting TRBD2. The sequenced sample consisted of memory (CD45RO+) T cells sorted from blood. The cell subset or site label of this sample denotes: CD45RO+ enriched T cells. Here the CDR3 is given as CASSPRASGSWGETQYF. The sequence in DNA is TGTGCCAGCAGCCCCCGTGCTAGCGGGAGTTGGGGAGAGACCCAGTACTTC.